These 2 T cell receptor beta chains originate from one sample sequenced in a study of T-cell memory formation after mild COVID-19. Each CDR3 protein is one row after TCRdb ran MiXCR on the 5' RACE reads. Among about 360,000 distinct CDR3 sequences listed, around an eighth were seen once. Sequenced sample: PBMCs or a T cell subset sorted from them (not recorded which). The receptors originated from a man between 18 and 35 years old who had mild COVID-19 (a few samples of this study predate the infection). Cell type and time point are not known.

This clonotype was seen ten or more times. V is TRBV4-3 and J is TRBJ2-7; D not certain. V lost 0 bases, J lost 1 base, and 10 bases lay in between. The CDR3 is 15 residues long. CDR1 LGHNA and CDR2 YSLEER come from the germline V gene. The DNA for the CDR3 is TGCGCCAGCAGCCAAGATAAAGGTTCTTCCTACGAGCAGTACTTC. This encodes CASSQDKGSSYEQYF.

This clonotype appeared many times. The CDR3 protein is CASRTSGPSGEQYF. CDR3 DNA: TGTGCCAGCAGAACTAGCGGGCCTTCGGGCGAGCAGTACTTC. The chain couples TRBV12-3 or TRBV12-4 to TRBJ2-7; 9 nucleotides match TRBD2. V lost 6 bases, J lost 6 bases, and 9 bases stayed unmatched. The CDR3 extends over 14 amino acids.